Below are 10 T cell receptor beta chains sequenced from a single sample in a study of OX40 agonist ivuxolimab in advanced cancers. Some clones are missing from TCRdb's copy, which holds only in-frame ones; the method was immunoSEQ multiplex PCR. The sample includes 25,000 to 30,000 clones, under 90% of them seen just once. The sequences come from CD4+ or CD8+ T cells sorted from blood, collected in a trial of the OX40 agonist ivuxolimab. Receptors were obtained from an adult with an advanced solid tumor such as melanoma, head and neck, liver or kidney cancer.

The CDR3 DNA reads as TGTGCCAGCTACACCGCCAAAGATAATCAGCCCCAGCATTTT. Encoded protein: CASYTAKDNQPQHF. The chain is built from TRBV28 and TRBJ1-5; D unclear. Deletions cut 8 bases from V and 4 bases from J, with 15 bases between. The CDR3 contains 14 residues. Germline V gives CDR1 MDHEN, CDR2 SYDVKM.

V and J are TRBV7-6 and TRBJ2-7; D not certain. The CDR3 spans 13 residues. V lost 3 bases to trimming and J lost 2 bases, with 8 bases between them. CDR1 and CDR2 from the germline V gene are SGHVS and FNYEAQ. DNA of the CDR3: TGTGCCAGCAGCTTCGGTGTAGCCTACGAGCAGTACTTC. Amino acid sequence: CASSFGVAYEQYF.

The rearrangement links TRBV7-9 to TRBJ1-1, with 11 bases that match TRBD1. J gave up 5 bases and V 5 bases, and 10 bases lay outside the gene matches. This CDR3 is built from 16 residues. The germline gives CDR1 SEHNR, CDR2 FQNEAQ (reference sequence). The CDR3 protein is CASSPWTGGLGTEAFF. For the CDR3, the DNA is TGTGCCAGCAGCCCATGGACAGGGGGCTTGGGTACTGAAGCTTTCTTT.

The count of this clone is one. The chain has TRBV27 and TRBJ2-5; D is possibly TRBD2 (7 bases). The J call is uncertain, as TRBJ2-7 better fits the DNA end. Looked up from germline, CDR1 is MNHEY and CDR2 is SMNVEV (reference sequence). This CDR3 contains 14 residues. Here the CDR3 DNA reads TGTGCCAGCAGTTGGGGGGGGGCTTCCTACGAGCAGTACTTC. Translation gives CASSWGGASYEQYF.

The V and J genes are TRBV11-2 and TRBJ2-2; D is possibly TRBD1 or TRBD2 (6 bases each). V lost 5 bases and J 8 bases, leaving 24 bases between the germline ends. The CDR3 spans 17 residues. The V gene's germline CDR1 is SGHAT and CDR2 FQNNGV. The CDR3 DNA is TGTGCCAGCAGCCCCAGTTCCAAGAGGGGGGAGGAAGGGGAGCTGTTTTTT. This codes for CASSPSSKRGEEGELFF. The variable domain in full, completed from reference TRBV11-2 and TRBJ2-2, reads EAGVAQSPRYKIIEKRQSVAFWCNPISGHATLYWYQQILGQGPKLLIQFQNNGVVDDSQLPKDRFSAERLKGVDSTLKIQPAKLEDSAVYLCASSPSSKRGEEGELFFGEGSRLTVL.

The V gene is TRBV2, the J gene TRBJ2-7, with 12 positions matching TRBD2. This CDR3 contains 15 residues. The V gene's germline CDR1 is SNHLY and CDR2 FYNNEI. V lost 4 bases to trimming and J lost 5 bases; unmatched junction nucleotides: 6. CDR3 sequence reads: CASSGLAGGPDEQYF. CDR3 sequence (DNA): TGTGCCAGCAGTGGCCTAGCGGGGGGGCCGGACGAGCAGTACTTC.

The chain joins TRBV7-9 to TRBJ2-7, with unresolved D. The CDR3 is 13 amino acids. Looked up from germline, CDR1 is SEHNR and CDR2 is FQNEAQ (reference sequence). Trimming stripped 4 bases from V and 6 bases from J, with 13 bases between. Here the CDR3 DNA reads TGTGCCAGCAGCTATAGTGGGGTGGCCGAGCAGTACTTC. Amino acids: CASSYSGVAEQYF.

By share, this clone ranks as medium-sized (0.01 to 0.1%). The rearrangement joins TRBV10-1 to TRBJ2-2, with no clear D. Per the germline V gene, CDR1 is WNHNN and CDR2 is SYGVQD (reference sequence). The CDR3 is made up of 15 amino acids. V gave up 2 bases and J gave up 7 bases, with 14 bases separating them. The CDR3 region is CASSETPAVHGELFF. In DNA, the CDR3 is TGCGCCAGCAGTGAGACTCCAGCTGTCCACGGGGAGCTGTTTTTT.

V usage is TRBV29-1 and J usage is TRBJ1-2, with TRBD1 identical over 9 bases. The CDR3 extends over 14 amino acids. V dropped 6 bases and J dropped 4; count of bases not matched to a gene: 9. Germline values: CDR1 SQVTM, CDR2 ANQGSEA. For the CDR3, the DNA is TGCAGCGTCCCACAGGGACAGGGATTCTATGGCTACACCTTC. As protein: CSVPQGQGFYGYTF.

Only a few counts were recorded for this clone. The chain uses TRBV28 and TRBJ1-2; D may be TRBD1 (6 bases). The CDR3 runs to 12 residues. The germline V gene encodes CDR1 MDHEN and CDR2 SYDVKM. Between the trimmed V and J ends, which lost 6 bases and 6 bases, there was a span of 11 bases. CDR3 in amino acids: CASSKQGDGYTF. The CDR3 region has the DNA TGTGCCAGCAGCAAACAGGGAGATGGCTACACCTTC.